Below are 22 T cell receptor beta chains sequenced from a single sample in a study of CD8+ T cells in alopecia areata (dated by TCRdb to about 2018). Libraries were prepared through the immunoSEQ multiplex PCR assay. To provide template for TCR sequencing, every sample had RNA extracted and reverse transcribed into cDNA. This is the immuneACCESS table as TCRdb keeps it, with only in-frame sequences that have V and J called. A part of the clones is gone; compared with another copy, unresolved V genes explain less than half, and the rest is unexplained. A total of some 170,000 clones appear in this sample, 65% to 75% of them only once. Around 10% of the sample belongs to the ten largest clones. Read against the paper, the sample's time point label means: baseline before oral tofacitinib. The sample here was CD8+ T cells sorted from blood, taken at week 0. All receptors derive from a human donor with alopecia areata.

The V gene is TRBV30, the J gene TRBJ1-2; D ambiguous. Trimming left V 4 bases short and J 8 bases short, with 8 bases between. The CDR3 runs to 10 residues. The germline V gene has CDR1 GTSNPN and CDR2 SVGIG (reference sequence). The DNA for the CDR3 is TGTGCCTGGAAGGAGGAGGGCTACACCTTC. Its protein product is CAWKEEGYTF. The full variable domain, completed using reference TRBV30 and TRBJ1-2, is SQTIHQWPATLVQPVGSPLSLECTVEGTSNPNLYWYRQAAGRGLQLLFYSVGIGQISSEVPQNLSASRPQDRQFILSSKKLLLSDSGFYLCAWKEEGYTFGSGTRLTVV.

The V gene is TRBV29-1, the J gene TRBJ1-2; TRBD1 aligns across 12 bases. V shed 8 bases, J shed 6 bases, and the junction held 7 bases outside the gene matches. CDR1 and CDR2 from the germline V gene are SQVTM and ANQGSEA. This CDR3 comprises 13 residues. The DNA of the CDR3 is TGCAGCTCGCCGGGACAGGGGGCGAATGGCTACACCTTC. Protein product: CSSPGQGANGYTF.

Written as DNA, the CDR3 is TGTGCCAGCAGCAGCGGAACGGGTAGCTCCTACAATGAGCAGTTCTTC. Its protein is CASSSGTGSSYNEQFF. The V call is TRBV5-6, the J call TRBJ2-1, with D perhaps TRBD2 (5 bases). V was shortened by 4 bases and J by 0 bases, with 14 bases between the two germline ends. Germline values: CDR1 SGHDT, CDR2 YYEEEE. The CDR3 contains 16 residues.

The CDR3, as DNA: TGCGCCAGCAGCTTGAGAGGCCCCCCCTACGAGCAGTACTTC. The encoded protein is CASSLRGPPYEQYF. The chain couples TRBV5-1 to TRBJ2-7; no clear D gene. The V gene's germline CDR1 is SGHRS and CDR2 YFSETQ. The CDR3 extends over 14 amino acids. Trimming cost V 1 base and J 2 bases, with 10 bases left between them.

The chain combines TRBV30 with TRBJ1-1; perhaps TRBD1 as D (6 bases). This CDR3 is built from 13 residues. Germline assignment: CDR1 GTSNPN and CDR2 SVGIG (reference sequence). The V end was cut by 2 bases, the J end by 10 bases, with 17 bases between. The chain's CDR3 is CAWSLPHPGVAFF. CDR3 sequence (DNA): TGTGCCTGGAGTCTACCTCACCCAGGGGTAGCTTTCTTT.

The chain carries TRBV6-5 and TRBJ2-7; tentative D call: TRBD1 (6 bases). The V gene's germline CDR1 is MNHEY and CDR2 SVGAGI. The CDR3 totals 12 residues. The V end lost 8 bases, the J end lost 0 bases, and 8 bases lay between the germline ends. The DNA for the CDR3 is TGTGCCAGCGAGGACAGCTCCTACGAGCAGTACTTC. The encoded protein is CASEDSSYEQYF.

This clone was found once. The chain links TRBV27 to TRBJ1-2, with TRBD1 matching 7 bases. The V segment lost 8 bases and the J segment 8 bases; nucleotides outside the gene matches: 11. The CDR3 sequence is 13 residues long. CDR1 MNHEY and CDR2 SMNVEV come from the germline V gene (reference sequence). CDR3 nucleotides: TGTGCCAGCGGTGAACAGGGGACGGGCGGCTACACCTTC. Translated: CASGEQGTGGYTF.

The chain links TRBV10-3 to TRBJ2-1, with 8 bases identical to TRBD2. CDR3 length: 15 amino acids. With 5 bases clipped from V and 8 bases from J, the junction kept 11 bases outside the gene matches. Germline CDR1 and CDR2: ENHRY and SYGVKD. The CDR3 nucleotides are TGTGCCATCAGTCTCGATAGCGGGGTGGGGGATGAGCAGTTCTTC. This sequence encodes CAISLDSGVGDEQFF.

The chain employs TRBV4-1 and TRBJ2-5, with a possible D match to TRBD1 (5 bases). Trimming left V 1 base short and J 4 bases short, with 10 bases between. CDR1 and CDR2 from the germline V gene are MGHRA and YSYEKL. The length of the CDR3 is 14 residues. CDR3 protein: CASSQVEGAETQYF. DNA for the CDR3: TGCGCCAGCAGCCAAGTCGAAGGGGCAGAGACCCAGTACTTC.

The chain recombines TRBV9 with TRBJ2-1, with D tentatively TRBD1 (7 bases). Trimming shortened V by 4 bases and J by 5 bases, and 16 bases separated the two germline ends. The CDR3 totals 15 residues. Germline V gene sequence: CDR1 SGDLS, CDR2 YYNGEE. The CDR3 DNA sequence: TGTGCCAGCAGCCAAGGCGGGACAGTAAACAATGAGCAGTTCTTC. Translation gives CASSQGGTVNNEQFF.

CDR3 region: CASRDRDYEQYF. CDR3 bases: TGTGCCAGTCGGGACAGAGACTACGAGCAGTACTTC. The V and J genes are TRBV19 and TRBJ2-7; TRBD1 matches 7 bases. This CDR3 contains 12 residues. Germline V gene lookup returns CDR1 LNHDA and CDR2 SQIVND (reference sequence). With V trimmed by 8 bases and J by 3 bases, 4 bases remained unmatched.

V usage is TRBV30 and J usage is TRBJ2-6; perhaps TRBD2 as D (5 bases). CDR3 length equals 13 residues. V was cut by 0 bases and J by 15 bases, with 15 bases left in between. Germline V lookup: CDR1 GTSNPN, CDR2 SVGIG (reference sequence). CDR3 DNA sequence: TGTGCCTGGAGTGTACTGGCACGACGGGACCTGACTTTC. It codes for CAWSVLARRDLTF.

This clone was recorded only once. V gene TRBV7-9 combines with J gene TRBJ2-1; D is unclear. Trimming pared 10 bases from V and 3 bases from J, leaving 13 bases between. The germline V gene has CDR1 SEHNR and CDR2 FQNEAQ (reference sequence). This CDR3 contains 13 residues. CDR3 loop: CATQDGDYNEQFF. The CDR3 coding sequence is TGTGCCACCCAGGATGGGGACTACAATGAGCAGTTCTTC.

This chain uses TRBV10-2 with TRBJ1-6; D unresolved. The CDR3 runs to 13 residues. Germline assignment: CDR1 WSHSY and CDR2 SAAADI. The V and J ends lost 6 bases and 3 bases respectively, with 6 bases between them. The CDR3 DNA sequence: TGCGCCAGCAGCCGGGACTATAATTCACCCCTCCACTTT. Residues: CASSRDYNSPLHF.

This chain links TRBV5-6 with TRBJ1-1, with a tentative D call TRBD1 (5 bases). With 0 bases removed from V and 8 bases from J, the gap between germline ends came to 8 bases. Germline CDR1 and CDR2: SGHDT and YYEEEE. The CDR3 extends over 12 amino acids. Here the CDR3 DNA reads TGTGCCAGCAGCTTGGTGCCAGGGGAAGCTTTCTTT. Translation: CASSLVPGEAFF.

This clone was counted only a few times. The V and J genes are TRBV30 and TRBJ2-7, with 8 bases that match TRBD1. Germline assignment: CDR1 GTSNPN and CDR2 SVGIG (reference sequence). V was pared by 1 base and J by 4 bases, with 9 bases of the junction left unmatched. The CDR3 runs to 15 residues. The CDR3 reads CAWSAATGVSYEQYF. The CDR3 DNA reads TGTGCCTGGAGTGCCGCGACAGGGGTCTCTTACGAGCAGTACTTC. Variable domain in full (rest from reference TRBV30 and TRBJ2-7): SQTIHQWPATLVQPVGSPLSLECTVEGTSNPNLYWYRQAAGRGLQLLFYSVGIGQISSEVPQNLSASRPQDRQFILSSKKLLLSDSGFYLCAWSAATGVSYEQYFGPGTRLTVT.

The chain links TRBV12-5 to TRBJ2-7; 9 nucleotides match TRBD1. The CDR3 has 14 amino acids. With V trimmed by 5 bases and J by 4 bases, 6 bases remained unmatched. In germline, CDR1 is LGHNT, CDR2 FRNRAP. CDR3 sequence reads: CASGLRQGEYEQYF. The CDR3, as DNA: TGTGCTAGTGGTCTACGACAGGGGGAATACGAGCAGTACTTC. Using reference TRBV12-5 and TRBJ2-7 for the parts outside the CDR3, the full variable domain is DARVTQTPRHKVTEMGQEVTMRCQPILGHNTVFWYRQTMMQGLELLAYFRNRAPLDDSGMPKDRFSAEMPDATLATLKIQPSEPRDSAVYFCASGLRQGEYEQYFGPGTRLTVT.

The J gene is TRBJ2-7, the V gene TRBV15; the D gene is possibly TRBD1 (6 bases). The ends were cut back, 3 bases at V and 5 bases at J, with 14 bases in the middle. This CDR3 is built from 14 residues. Looked up from germline, CDR1 is LNHNV and CDR2 is YYDKDF (reference sequence). The CDR3 coding sequence is TGTGCCACCAGCAGGTCACAGGGTCTCAACGAGCAGTACTTC. It yields the protein CATSRSQGLNEQYF. The entire variable domain, with the rest obtained from reference TRBV15 and TRBJ2-7, is as follows: DAMVIQNPRYQVTQFGKPVTLSCSQTLNHNVMYWYQQKSSQAPKLLFHYYDKDFNNEADTPDNFQSRRPNTSFCFLDIRSPGLGDTAMYLCATSRSQGLNEQYFGPGTRLTVT.

This clone occurred a few times. The chain has TRBV6-5 and TRBJ1-5; 9 bases align to TRBD1. V was clipped by 10 bases and J by 7 bases; unmatched bases: 8. CDR1 MNHEY and CDR2 SVGAGI come from the germline V gene. CDR3 length: 13 residues. The CDR3 protein is CATGQGLGQPQHF. The CDR3, as DNA: TGTGCCACCGGACAGGGGTTGGGCCAGCCCCAGCATTTT.

V usage is TRBV6-5 and J usage is TRBJ2-7; 9 bases are shared with TRBD2. Trimming at V came to 6 bases and at J to 6 bases, leaving 6 bases not matched to a gene. CDR3 length: 13 amino acids. The germline gives CDR1 MNHEY, CDR2 SVGAGI. CDR3 sequence reads: CASSGLATTEQYF. In DNA, the CDR3 is TGTGCCAGCAGCGGACTAGCGACAACCGAGCAGTACTTC.

This clone was detected only a few times. The chain links TRBV29-1 to TRBJ1-4; a weak D match, TRBD1 (6 bases). The CDR3 loop spans 11 amino acids. Trimming stripped 7 bases from V and 5 bases from J, with 8 bases between. CDR1 is SQVTM and CDR2 is ANQGSEA in the germline V gene. The CDR3 DNA reads TGCAGCGCGGGGGCGAATGAAAAACTGTTTTTT. This translates into CSAGANEKLFF.

V and J are TRBV4-1 and TRBJ1-5; TRBD1 agrees at 7 bases. The CDR3 covers 16 residues. Trimming took 3 bases from V and 7 from J; bases not matched to a gene: 12. CDR1 MGHRA and CDR2 YSYEKL come from the germline V gene. The CDR3, as DNA: TGCGCCAGCAGCCACCCCCCCCAGGGGGAGAACCAGCCCCAGCATTTT. Translation: CASSHPPQGENQPQHF.